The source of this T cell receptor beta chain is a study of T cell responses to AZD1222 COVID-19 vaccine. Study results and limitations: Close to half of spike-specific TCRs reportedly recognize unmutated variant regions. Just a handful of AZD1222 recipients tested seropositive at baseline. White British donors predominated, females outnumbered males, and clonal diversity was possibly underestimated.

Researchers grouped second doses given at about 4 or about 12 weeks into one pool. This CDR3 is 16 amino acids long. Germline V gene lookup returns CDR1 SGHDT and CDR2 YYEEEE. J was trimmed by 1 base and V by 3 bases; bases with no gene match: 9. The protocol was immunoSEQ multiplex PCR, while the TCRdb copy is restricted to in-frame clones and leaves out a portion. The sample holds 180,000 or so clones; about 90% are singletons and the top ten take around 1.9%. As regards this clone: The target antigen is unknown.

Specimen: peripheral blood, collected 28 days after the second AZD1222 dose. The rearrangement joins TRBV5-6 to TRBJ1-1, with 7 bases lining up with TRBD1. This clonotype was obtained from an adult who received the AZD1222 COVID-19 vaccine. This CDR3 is CASSSWGGTENTEAFF. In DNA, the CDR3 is TGTGCCAGCAGCTCTTGGGGCGGGACAGAGAACACTGAAGCTTTCTTT.